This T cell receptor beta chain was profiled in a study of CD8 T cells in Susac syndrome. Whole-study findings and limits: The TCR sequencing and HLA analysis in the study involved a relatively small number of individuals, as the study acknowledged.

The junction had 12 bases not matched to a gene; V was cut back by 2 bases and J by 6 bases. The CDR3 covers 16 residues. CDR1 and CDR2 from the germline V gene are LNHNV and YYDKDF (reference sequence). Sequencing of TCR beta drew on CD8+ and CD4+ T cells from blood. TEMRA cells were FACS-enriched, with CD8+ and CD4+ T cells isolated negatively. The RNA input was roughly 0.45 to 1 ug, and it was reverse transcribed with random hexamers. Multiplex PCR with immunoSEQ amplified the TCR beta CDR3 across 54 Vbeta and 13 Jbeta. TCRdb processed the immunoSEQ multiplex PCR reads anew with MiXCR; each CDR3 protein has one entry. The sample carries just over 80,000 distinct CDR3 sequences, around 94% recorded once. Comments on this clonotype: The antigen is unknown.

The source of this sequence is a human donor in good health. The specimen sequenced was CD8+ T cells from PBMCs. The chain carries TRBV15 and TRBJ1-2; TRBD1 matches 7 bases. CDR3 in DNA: TGTGCCACCAGCAGATTTTCTCAACAGGGGATTGATGGCTACACCTTC. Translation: CATSRFSQQGIDGYTF.